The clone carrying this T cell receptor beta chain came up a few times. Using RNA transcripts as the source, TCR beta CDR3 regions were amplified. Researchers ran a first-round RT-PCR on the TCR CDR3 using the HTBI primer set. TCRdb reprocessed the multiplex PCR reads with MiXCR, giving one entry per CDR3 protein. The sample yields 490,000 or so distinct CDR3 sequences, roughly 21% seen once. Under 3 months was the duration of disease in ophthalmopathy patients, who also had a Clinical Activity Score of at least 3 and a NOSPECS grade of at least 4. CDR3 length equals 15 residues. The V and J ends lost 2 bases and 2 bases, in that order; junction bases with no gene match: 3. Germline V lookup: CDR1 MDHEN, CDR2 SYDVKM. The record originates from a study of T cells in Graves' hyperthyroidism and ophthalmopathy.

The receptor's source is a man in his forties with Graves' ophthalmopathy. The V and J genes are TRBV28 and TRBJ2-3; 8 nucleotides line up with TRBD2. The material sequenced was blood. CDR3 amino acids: CASSLKREITDTQYF. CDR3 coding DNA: TGTGCCAGCAGTTTAAAGCGGGAGATCACAGATACGCAGTATTTT.